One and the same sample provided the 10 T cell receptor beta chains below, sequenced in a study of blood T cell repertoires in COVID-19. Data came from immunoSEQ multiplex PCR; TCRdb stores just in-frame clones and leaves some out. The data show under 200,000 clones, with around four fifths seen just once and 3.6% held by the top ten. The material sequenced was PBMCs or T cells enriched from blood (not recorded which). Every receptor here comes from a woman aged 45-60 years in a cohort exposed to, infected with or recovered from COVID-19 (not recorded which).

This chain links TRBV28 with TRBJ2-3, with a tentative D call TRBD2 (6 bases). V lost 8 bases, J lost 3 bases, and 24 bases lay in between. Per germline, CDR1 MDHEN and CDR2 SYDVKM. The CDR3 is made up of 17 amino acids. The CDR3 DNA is TGTGCCAGCGCAGAAACTGAGCGGGCCCCGGGTACAGATACGCAGTATTTT. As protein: CASAETERAPGTDTQYF.

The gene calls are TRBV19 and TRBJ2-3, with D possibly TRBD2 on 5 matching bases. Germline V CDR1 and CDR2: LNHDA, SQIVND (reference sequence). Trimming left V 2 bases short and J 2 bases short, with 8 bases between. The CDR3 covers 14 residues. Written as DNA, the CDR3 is TGTGCCAGTAGTATAACGGGGATCACAGATACGCAGTATTTT. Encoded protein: CASSITGITDTQYF.

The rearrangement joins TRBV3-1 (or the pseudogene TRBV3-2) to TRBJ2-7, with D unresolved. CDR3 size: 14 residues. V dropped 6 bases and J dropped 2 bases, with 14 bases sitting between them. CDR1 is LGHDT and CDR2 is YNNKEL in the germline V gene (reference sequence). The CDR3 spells CASRPSGRAYEQYF. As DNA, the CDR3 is TGTGCCAGCAGGCCCTCGGGTCGTGCCTACGAGCAGTACTTC.

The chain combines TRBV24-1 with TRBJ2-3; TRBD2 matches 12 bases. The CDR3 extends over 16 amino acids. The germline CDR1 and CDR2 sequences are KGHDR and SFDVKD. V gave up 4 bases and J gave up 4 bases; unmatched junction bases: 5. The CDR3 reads CATSDELAGGPDTQYF. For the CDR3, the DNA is TGTGCCACCAGTGACGAACTAGCGGGGGGCCCAGATACGCAGTATTTT.

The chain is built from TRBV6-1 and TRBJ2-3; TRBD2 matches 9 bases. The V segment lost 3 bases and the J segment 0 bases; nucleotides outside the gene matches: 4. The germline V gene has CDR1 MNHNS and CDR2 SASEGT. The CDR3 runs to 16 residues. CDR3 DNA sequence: TGTGCCAGCAGTGACCAGCGGGGGGCCAGCACAGATACGCAGTATTTT. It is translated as CASSDQRGASTDTQYF.

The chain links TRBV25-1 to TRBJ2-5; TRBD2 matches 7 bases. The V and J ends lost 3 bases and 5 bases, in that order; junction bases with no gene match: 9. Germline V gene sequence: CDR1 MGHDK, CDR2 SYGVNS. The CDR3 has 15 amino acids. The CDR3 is CASSEAGLSGETQYF. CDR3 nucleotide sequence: TGTGCCAGCAGTGAGGCGGGACTATCCGGGGAGACCCAGTACTTC.

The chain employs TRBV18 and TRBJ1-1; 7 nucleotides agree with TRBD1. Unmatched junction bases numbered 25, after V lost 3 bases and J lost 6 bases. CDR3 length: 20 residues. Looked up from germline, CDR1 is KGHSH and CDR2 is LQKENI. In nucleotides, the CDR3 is TGTGCCAGCTCACCTAATATTCTGCCGAGGACAGGAGAAAACGGGGCTGAAGCTTTCTTT. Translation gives CASSPNILPRTGENGAEAFF.

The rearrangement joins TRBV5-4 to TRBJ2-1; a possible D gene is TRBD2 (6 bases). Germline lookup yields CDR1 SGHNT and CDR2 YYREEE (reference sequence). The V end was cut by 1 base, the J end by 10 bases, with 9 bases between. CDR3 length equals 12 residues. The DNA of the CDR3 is TGTGCCAGCAGCTTGACTAGCTTGGAGCAGTTCTTC. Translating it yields CASSLTSLEQFF.

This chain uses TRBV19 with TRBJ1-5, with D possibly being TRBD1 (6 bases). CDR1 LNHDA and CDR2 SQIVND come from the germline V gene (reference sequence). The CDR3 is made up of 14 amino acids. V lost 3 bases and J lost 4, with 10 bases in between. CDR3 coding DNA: TGTGCCAGTAGTATTGGACAGCCTAATCAGCCCCAGCATTTT. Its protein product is CASSIGQPNQPQHF.

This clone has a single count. CDR3 amino acids: CSGIRDRYNEQFF. The DNA of the CDR3 is TGCAGCGGGATCCGGGACAGGTACAATGAGCAGTTCTTC. The chain recombines TRBV29-1 with TRBJ2-1; 8 bases are a match to TRBD1. Germline CDR1 and CDR2: SQVTM and ANQGSEA. The ends lost 7 bases at V and 4 bases at J; junction bases unmatched: 6. The CDR3 runs to 13 residues.